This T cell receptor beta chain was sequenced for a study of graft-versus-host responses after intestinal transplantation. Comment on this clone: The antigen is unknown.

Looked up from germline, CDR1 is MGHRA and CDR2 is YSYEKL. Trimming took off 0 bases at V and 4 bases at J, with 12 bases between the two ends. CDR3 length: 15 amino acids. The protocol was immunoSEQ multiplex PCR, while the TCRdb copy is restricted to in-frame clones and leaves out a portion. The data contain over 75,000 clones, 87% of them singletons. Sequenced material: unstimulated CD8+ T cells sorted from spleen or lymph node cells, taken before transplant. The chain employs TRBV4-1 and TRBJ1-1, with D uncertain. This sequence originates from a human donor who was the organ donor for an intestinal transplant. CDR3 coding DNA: TGCGCCAGCAGCCAAGAGGGAGGTTTGGGCACTGAAGCTTTCTTT. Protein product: CASSQEGGLGTEAFF.